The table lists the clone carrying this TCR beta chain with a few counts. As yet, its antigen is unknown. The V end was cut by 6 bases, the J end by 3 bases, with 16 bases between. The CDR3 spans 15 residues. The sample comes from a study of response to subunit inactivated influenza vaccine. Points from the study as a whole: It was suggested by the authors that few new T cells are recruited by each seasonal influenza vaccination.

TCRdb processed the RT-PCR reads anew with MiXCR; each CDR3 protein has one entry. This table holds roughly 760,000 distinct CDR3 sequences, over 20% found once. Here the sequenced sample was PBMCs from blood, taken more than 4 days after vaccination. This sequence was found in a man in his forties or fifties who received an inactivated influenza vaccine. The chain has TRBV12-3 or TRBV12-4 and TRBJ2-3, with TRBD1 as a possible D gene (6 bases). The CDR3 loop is CASRQTGWGTDTQYF. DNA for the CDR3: TGTGCCAGCAGACAGACAGGTTGGGGGACAGATACGCAGTATTTT.